One sample yielded the 23 T cell receptor beta chains listed below, sequenced in a study of technical replicates of blood from a handful of donors. Only in-frame clones appear in the TCRdb table, and some are missing; sequencing was by immunoSEQ multiplex PCR. This sample has some 80,000 clones; 91% occur once, and the top ten carry around 0.37%. Material: T cells isolated from PBMCs. These receptors were obtained from a human donor in good health.

V gene TRBV6-6 combines with J gene TRBJ2-3, with D possibly being TRBD2 (6 bases). This CDR3 has 15 amino acids. Germline V gene sequence: CDR1 MNHNY, CDR2 SVGAGI (reference sequence). Deletions cut 0 bases from V and 4 bases from J, with 11 bases between. CDR3 loop: CASSYSGTLADTQYF. Written as DNA, the CDR3 is TGTGCCAGCAGTTACTCCGGGACTCTGGCAGATACGCAGTATTTT.

This chain uses TRBV6-1 with TRBJ2-3; 9 nucleotides align to TRBD2. The CDR3 is 12 residues long. CDR1 and CDR2 (germline): MNHNS, SASEGT. V lost 7 bases, J lost 5 bases, and 1 base stayed unmatched. The CDR3 protein is CASIAGVDTQYF. Here the CDR3 DNA reads TGTGCCAGCATAGCGGGAGTAGATACGCAGTATTTT.

This chain connects TRBV6-5 to TRBJ2-2; no definite D call. The CDR3 covers 13 residues. Germline V gene sequence: CDR1 MNHEY, CDR2 SVGAGI. The germline V and J ends were trimmed by 3 bases and 6 bases, with 8 bases remaining between them. The CDR3 DNA reads TGTGCCAGCAGTTATATAGCTGCCGGGGAGCTGTTTTTT. Encoded protein: CASSYIAAGELFF.

This clone has a single count. The chain joins TRBV12-5 to TRBJ1-2; a weak D match, TRBD1 (5 bases). The germline gives CDR1 LGHNT, CDR2 FRNRAP. The CDR3 loop spans 17 amino acids. Between the trimmed V and J ends, which lost 1 base and 0 bases, there was a span of 15 bases. The CDR3 is CASGLAQGGETNYGYTF. For the CDR3, the DNA is TGTGCTAGTGGTTTGGCTCAGGGCGGGGAAACTAACTATGGCTACACCTTC.

This clone was seen once. The chain couples TRBV15 to TRBJ1-1; D not resolved. The CDR3 covers 12 residues. V was trimmed by 6 bases and J by 3 bases, leaving 8 bases between them. Per germline, CDR1 LNHNV and CDR2 YYDKDF (reference sequence). The CDR3 DNA reads TGTGCCACCAGTCTAGGATACACTGAAGCTTTCTTT. Its translation is CATSLGYTEAFF.

This rearrangement joins TRBV6-5 to TRBJ2-7; possibly TRBD2 for D (5 bases). Trimming cost V 1 base and J 2 bases, with 15 bases left between them. This CDR3 is 16 amino acids long. CDR1 is MNHEY and CDR2 is SVGAGI in the germline V gene. In nucleotides, the CDR3 is TGTGCCAGCAGTTACTTTCGAGGGCCGGAACCCTACGAGCAGTACTTC. It yields the protein CASSYFRGPEPYEQYF.

The chain employs TRBV15 and TRBJ1-5; 9 nucleotides agree with TRBD1. The CDR3 consists of 16 residues. CDR1 and CDR2 (germline): LNHNV, YYDKDF (reference sequence). The ends lost 1 base at V and 4 bases at J; junction bases unmatched: 5. The CDR3 here is CATSRVDRGMNQPQHF. CDR3 nucleotides: TGTGCCACCAGCAGAGTGGACAGGGGAATGAATCAGCCCCAGCATTTT.

CDR3 DNA sequence: TGTGCCAGCAGCTTCAGGCTCGGTCTGGGACAGGGAGGTGCAGAGACCCAGTACTTC. This sequence encodes CASSFRLGLGQGGAETQYF. This rearrangement joins TRBV11-2 to TRBJ2-5, with TRBD1 identical over 9 bases. Germline V gene lookup returns CDR1 SGHAT and CDR2 FQNNGV. J was trimmed by 4 bases and V by 3 bases; bases with no gene match: 18. The CDR3 runs to 19 residues.

The chain joins TRBV4-1 to TRBJ2-2; 11 bases are a match to TRBD1. With V trimmed by 4 bases and J by 5 bases, 3 bases remained unmatched. Germline CDR1 is MGHRA and CDR2 is YSYEKL. The CDR3 is 15 amino acids. The CDR3 bases are TGCGCCAGCAGCCTGGGACAGGGGGTAACCGGGGAGCTGTTTTTT. Translation gives CASSLGQGVTGELFF.

The V call is TRBV2, the J call TRBJ2-3; the match to TRBD1 covers 7 bases. This CDR3 contains 15 residues. V lost 7 bases to trimming and J lost 2 bases; unmatched junction nucleotides: 9. Germline loops: CDR1 SNHLY, CDR2 FYNNEI. The CDR3 coding sequence is TGTGCCAGCACTCATGCCGACAGGGCCACAGATACGCAGTATTTT. This encodes CASTHADRATDTQYF. The full variable domain, completed using reference TRBV2 and TRBJ2-3, is EPEVTQTPSHQVTQMGQEVILRCVPISNHLYFYWYRQILGQKVEFLVSFYNNEISEKSEIFDDQFSVERPDGSNFTLKIRSTKLEDSAMYFCASTHADRATDTQYFGPGTRLTVL.

The J gene is TRBJ1-1, the V gene TRBV5-6; D might be TRBD1 (6 bases). Trimming removed 4 bases at V and 0 bases at J, with 13 bases between. This CDR3 spans 15 amino acids. Germline V lookup: CDR1 SGHDT, CDR2 YYEEEE. The CDR3 loop is CASSPLQGLNTEAFF. Written as DNA, the CDR3 is TGTGCCAGCAGCCCATTACAGGGTTTGAACACTGAAGCTTTCTTT.

A few counts support this clone. The rearrangement uses TRBV2 and TRBJ2-5, with D tentatively TRBD2 (5 bases). V gave up 8 bases and J gave up 1 base, with 14 bases separating them. The CDR3 sequence is 14 residues long. Germline values: CDR1 SNHLY, CDR2 FYNNEI. CDR3 protein: CASVELAVQETQYF. CDR3 nucleotide sequence: TGTGCCAGCGTTGAGCTAGCCGTCCAAGAGACCCAGTACTTC.

This clone was seen a single time. The gene calls are TRBV5-6 and TRBJ2-7; the D gene is possibly TRBD2 (5 bases). CDR1 is SGHDT and CDR2 is YYEEEE in the germline V gene. There are 17 residues in the CDR3. V was clipped by 4 bases and J by 3 bases, with 23 bases between them. The CDR3 DNA reads as TGTGCCAGCAGCGGCTCTTCGGCCAAGACTAACAACTACGAGCAGTACTTC. As protein: CASSGSSAKTNNYEQYF.

V usage is TRBV12-1 and J usage is TRBJ2-2; the tabulated D call, TRBD2, remains unverified against the DNA. TRBV12-1 is tagged as a pseudogene. CDR3 length: 18 residues. The CDR3 nucleotides read TGTGCCAGCAGCCCCCGGACTAGCGGGAGGATTAAGAACGGGGAGCTGTTTTTT. Its translation is CASSPRTSGRIKNGELFF.

The rearrangement joins TRBV2 to TRBJ2-1; D uncertain. Germline values: CDR1 SNHLY, CDR2 FYNNEI. This CDR3 contains 13 residues. V was cut by 10 bases and J by 2 bases, with 12 bases left in between. CDR3 sequence: CANSKIAYNEQFF. CDR3 in DNA: TGTGCCAACTCCAAAATTGCCTACAATGAGCAGTTCTTC. Looking up the rest from reference TRBV2 and TRBJ2-1 gives the full variable domain: EPEVTQTPSHQVTQMGQEVILRCVPISNHLYFYWYRQILGQKVEFLVSFYNNEISEKSEIFDDQFSVERPDGSNFTLKIRSTKLEDSAMYFCANSKIAYNEQFFGPGTRLTVL.

The chain links TRBV7-9 to TRBJ1-5, with D uncertain. Germline lookup yields CDR1 SEHNR and CDR2 FQNEAQ (reference sequence). Trimming shortened V by 4 bases and J by 6 bases, and 13 bases separated the two germline ends. The CDR3 runs to 14 residues. The CDR3 DNA reads as TGTGCCAGCAGCTCCTCGCCTGGCACTCAGCCCCAGCATTTT. Translated, it gives CASSSSPGTQPQHF.

The chain uses TRBV5-5 and TRBJ2-3; a possible D gene is TRBD2 (5 bases). CDR1 is SGHKS, CDR2 YYEKEE, per germline (reference sequence). CDR3 size: 13 residues. Trimming took 2 bases from V and 4 from J, leaving 8 bases between them. CDR3 loop: CASSFGRSDTQYF. The CDR3 DNA is TGTGCCAGCAGCTTTGGGAGATCAGATACGCAGTATTTT.

The chain has TRBV7-9 and TRBJ2-5; 10 positions match TRBD2. Germline values: CDR1 SEHNR, CDR2 FQNEAQ (reference sequence). The CDR3 runs to 19 residues. V lost 1 base to trimming and J lost 0 bases; unmatched junction nucleotides: 11. CDR3 sequence reads: CASSLVRLAGVSNQETQYF. The CDR3 bases are TGTGCCAGCAGCTTAGTCCGGCTAGCGGGGGTATCTAACCAAGAGACCCAGTACTTC.

This rearrangement joins TRBV6-5 to TRBJ2-7; 11 nucleotides agree with TRBD2. Germline V gives CDR1 MNHEY, CDR2 SVGAGI. The length of the CDR3 is 16 residues. V shed 4 bases, J shed 10 bases, and the junction held 15 bases outside the gene matches. CDR3 amino acids: CASSSLGTSGNPRQYF. The CDR3 coding sequence is TGTGCCAGCAGTTCCCTGGGGACTAGCGGAAACCCTAGACAGTACTTC.

J is TRBJ2-3 and V is TRBV10-2; 7 positions match TRBD2. This CDR3 comprises 14 residues. Germline V CDR1 and CDR2: WSHSY, SAAADI. V lost 4 bases to trimming and J lost 4 bases; unmatched junction nucleotides: 5. CDR3 region: CASSASGGADTQYF. The CDR3 nucleotides read TGCGCCAGCAGTGCTAGCGGAGGGGCAGATACGCAGTATTTT.

The sample holds a few counts of this clone. The rearrangement links TRBV28 to TRBJ2-4; D may be TRBD1 (5 bases). Trimming took 3 bases from V and 8 from J, leaving 11 bases between them. The CDR3 is made up of 13 amino acids. The germline gives CDR1 MDHEN, CDR2 SYDVKM. As DNA, the CDR3 is TGTGCCAGCAGTTTTAACATGGGGCACATTCAGTACTTC. Translation: CASSFNMGHIQYF.

This clone was picked up one time. The chain employs TRBV7-2 and TRBJ2-3, with D maybe TRBD1 (6 bases). The germline CDR1 and CDR2 sequences are SGHTA and FQGNSA. The CDR3 spans 13 residues. The V and J ends lost 4 bases and 5 bases respectively, with 10 bases between them. As DNA, the CDR3 is TGTGCCAGCAGCTGGACAGTTCAAGATACGCAGTATTTT. Protein sequence: CASSWTVQDTQYF.

The rearrangement links TRBV14 to TRBJ1-2, with D unclear. The germline gives CDR1 SGHDN, CDR2 FVKESK. The CDR3 runs to 12 residues. The V end lost 6 bases, the J end lost 2 bases, and 7 bases lay between the germline ends. CDR3 sequence: CASRGVNYGYTF. The CDR3 DNA follows: TGTGCCAGCAGGGGAGTGAACTATGGCTACACCTTC.